Listed below are T cell receptor beta chains from one sample, sequenced in a study of CD8 T cells in ankylosing spondylitis. MiXCR was run by TCRdb on the 5' RACE reads, yielding one entry per CDR3 protein. This repertoire shows about 540,000 distinct CDR3 sequences, roughly 13% found once; its top ten account for approximately 7%. The sample consisted of blood, either unsorted or a sorted T cell fraction (not recorded which). These receptors were obtained from a male donor with ankylosing spondylitis. Each CDR3 is given with its conserved first and last residue. A D gene is named only where the DNA matches it firmly. Size tells how often a clone was seen (once, few, many) or the class of an expanded clone, and some rows leave it out.

j_call | v_call | d_call | clone_size | cdr3_nt | cdr3_aa
TRBJ2-2 | TRBV12-3/TRBV12-4 | - | many | TGTGCCAGCAGTTGGTCAATGGGGTACACCGGGGAGCTGTTTTTT | CASSWSMGYTGELFF
TRBJ2-6 | TRBV5-1 | - | - | TGCGCCAGCAACACCGGAGACAGTCCTGGGGCCAACGTCCTGACTTTC | CASNTGDSPGANVLTF
TRBJ2-1 | TRBV5-1 | - | - | TGCGCCAGCAGACTGACCGACGGTGCTGAGCAGTTCTTC | CASRLTDGAEQFF
TRBJ2-5 | TRBV29-1 | TRBD2 | - | TGCAGCGTTGGGACTAGTCCCACCCAGTACTTC | CSVGTSPTQYF
TRBJ2-1 | TRBV12-3/TRBV12-4 | - | many | TGTGCCAGCAGTTTACCGAGTAACTACAATGAGCAGTTCTTC | CASSLPSNYNEQFF
TRBJ2-7 | TRBV9 | TRBD1 | few | TGTGCCAGCAGCGACCGGGACAGAGAATACGAGCAGTACTTC | CASSDRDREYEQYF
TRBJ1-2 | TRBV4-2 | - | - | TGTGCCAGCAGCCAGGGAGACGGTTATGCGTACACCTTC | CASSQGDGYAYTF
TRBJ1-1 | TRBV5-1 | - | many | TGCGCCAGCAGCTTGTCCGGTATGAACACTGAAGCTTTCTTT | CASSLSGMNTEAFF
TRBJ2-2 | TRBV10-3 | - | - | TGTGCCATCAGTGAGAGGGGCAGCGCGAACACCGGGGAGCTGTTTTTT | CAISERGSANTGELFF
TRBJ2-1 | TRBV11-2 | - | few | TGTGCCAGCACCTTAGAATTGGGGTCGTATGAGCAGTTCTTC | CASTLELGSYEQFF
TRBJ2-3 | TRBV5-1 | - | many | TGCGCCAGCAGCGCCACGGGACACCGTGACACAGATACGCAGTATTTT | CASSATGHRDTDTQYF
TRBJ2-2 | TRBV20-1 | TRBD2 | few | TGCAGTGCTAGAGATCGGACTAGCGGGATGGCCGGGGAGCTGTTTTTT | CSARDRTSGMAGELFF
TRBJ2-1 | TRBV20-1 | - | - | TGCAGTGCTAGAGATCCCAGTGGTAGCGCAAATGAGCAGTTCTTC | CSARDPSGSANEQFF
TRBJ1-1 | TRBV19 | - | - | TGTGCCAGTAGAGGGGGAGGAATTACTGAAGCTTTCTTT | CASRGGGITEAFF
TRBJ1-1 | TRBV4-1 | - | few | TGCGCCAGCAGCCGCCGAGGGGAGGGCGGGAACACTGAAGCTTTCTTT | CASSRRGEGGNTEAFF
TRBJ1-2 | TRBV9 | - | few | TGTGCCAGCAGTCAAGGGTACGACTATGGCTACACCTTC | CASSQGYDYGYTF
TRBJ1-2 | TRBV11-3 | - | few | TGTGCCAGCAGCTTAGATTTCGCGGGCTACACCTTC | CASSLDFAGYTF
TRBJ2-2 | TRBV18 | - | - | TGTGCCAGCTCAGGCGACAGTACCGGGGAGCTGTTTTTT | CASSGDSTGELFF
TRBJ2-1 | TRBV20-1 | TRBD1 | few | TGCAGTGCTAGAGCCTCCGGGACAGGGGGGAGCGGTGAGCAGTTCTTC | CSARASGTGGSGEQFF
TRBJ2-1 | TRBV5-1 | TRBD2 | few | TGCGCCAGCAGCACCTTGGCGGGAGCGGGGTACAATGAGCAGTTCTTC | CASSTLAGAGYNEQFF
TRBJ1-5 | TRBV24-1 | TRBD1 | many | TGTGCCACCAGTGATCCGAGACAGGGGGCAAATCAGCCCCAGCATTTT | CATSDPRQGANQPQHF
TRBJ2-7 | TRBV5-1 | - | few | TGCGCCAGCAGCTTGGCGGCAGGGCCAAACTACGAGCAGTACTTC | CASSLAAGPNYEQYF
TRBJ2-2 | TRBV7-9 | TRBD2 | - | TGTGCCAGCACCTTAGCGGGTTACACCGGGGAGCTGTTTTTT | CASTLAGYTGELFF
TRBJ2-7 | TRBV14 | - | few | TGTGCCAGCAGCCAGGACAGCTTCTACGAGCAGTACTTC | CASSQDSFYEQYF
TRBJ2-1 | TRBV7-9 | - | many | TGTGCCAGCAGCTACCTAGCTCTTATCTTC | CASSYLALIF
TRBJ2-1 | TRBV20-1 | TRBD2 | many | TGCAGTGCTGAGAGGAGCGGGAGCCCCTACAATGAGCAGTTCTTC | CSAERSGSPYNEQFF
TRBJ2-3 | TRBV12-3/TRBV12-4 | TRBD1 | many | TGTGCCAGCAGTGTGACAGGGGGAGATACGCAGTATTTT | CASSVTGGDTQYF
TRBJ2-5 | TRBV5-1 | - | many | TGCGCCAGCAGCCTAGGGACCATGGGGGAGACCCAGTACTTC | CASSLGTMGETQYF
TRBJ2-5 | TRBV5-1 | TRBD2 | many | TGCGCCAGCAGCTTAACGACAGGGGCAGCTAGCGGGAGGTCGGAGACCCAGTACTTC | CASSLTTGAASGRSETQYF
TRBJ2-7 | TRBV20-1 | - | - | TGCAGTGTTTCCCGTATCTCCTACGAGCAGTACTTC | CSVSRISYEQYF
TRBJ1-1 | TRBV10-1 | - | few | TGCGCCAGCAGTGGGACCCTTTCTAACACTGAAGCTTTCTTT | CASSGTLSNTEAFF
TRBJ1-1 | TRBV5-1 | - | - | TGCGCCAGCAGCCCGAGTTCGTACACTGAAGCTTTCTTT | CASSPSSYTEAFF
TRBJ1-1 | TRBV12-3/TRBV12-4 | - | - | TGTGCCAGCAGTTTAGGCCGGTTGACGGGGACTGAAGCTTTCTTT | CASSLGRLTGTEAFF
TRBJ1-2 | TRBV2 | TRBD1 | - | TGTGCCAGCAGAGGACAGGCTCCAAACTATGGCTACACCTTC | CASRGQAPNYGYTF
TRBJ2-1 | TRBV12-3/TRBV12-4 | - | many | TGTGCCAGCAGTTTGGCGATGGGGCAGTTCTTC | CASSLAMGQFF
TRBJ2-5 | TRBV3-1 | - | few | TGTGCCAGCAGCCAAGCTGGCGAGGGTCTACAAGAGACCCAGTACTTC | CASSQAGEGLQETQYF
TRBJ2-1 | TRBV14 | - | - | TGTGCCAGCAGCATCGGACAGTACAATGAGCAGTTCTTC | CASSIGQYNEQFF
TRBJ2-3 | TRBV20-1 | - | few | TGCAGTGCTAGAGATCACGTCACAGATACGCAGTATTTT | CSARDHVTDTQYF
TRBJ2-1 | TRBV10-3 | TRBD2 | few | TGTGCCATCAGCGAGAGACTAGCGGGAGACTACAATGAGCAGTTCTTC | CAISERLAGDYNEQFF
TRBJ1-2 | TRBV11-2 | - | many | TGTGCCAGCAGCGCCGTGAATAACTATGGCTACACCTTC | CASSAVNNYGYTF